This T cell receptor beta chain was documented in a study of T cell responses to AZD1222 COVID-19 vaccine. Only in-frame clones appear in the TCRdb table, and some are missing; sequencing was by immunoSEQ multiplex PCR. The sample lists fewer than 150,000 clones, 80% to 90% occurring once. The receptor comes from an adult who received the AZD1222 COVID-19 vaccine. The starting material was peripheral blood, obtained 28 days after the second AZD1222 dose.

The CDR3 nucleotides read TGCAGCGTCCGAACAGGATACTCCTACGAGCAGTACTTC. Its protein is CSVRTGYSYEQYF. The chain employs TRBV29-1 and TRBJ2-7, with a possible D match to TRBD1 (5 bases). Trimming removed 6 bases from V and 0 bases from J, with 12 bases in between. The CDR3 sequence is 13 residues long. Germline V CDR1 and CDR2: SQVTM, ANQGSEA.